A selection of T cell receptor beta chains follows, all from one sample in a study of shared clonotypes between healthy human individuals. Produced via immunoSEQ multiplex PCR; TCRdb's table is partial and in-frame only. The table shows millions of clones, with 85% to 95% occurring only once. What was sequenced was naive CD4+ T cells sorted from blood. These receptors all come from a young man in good health. Each CDR3 is given with its conserved first and last residue. Each record gives: clone size, J gene, V gene, D gene, CDR3 protein, CDR3 DNA. The D gene is left open where the match is weak. A clone size is listed for some rows: how often the clone was seen (once, few, many), or a class if it is expanded.

size: -
J: TRBJ1-5
V: TRBV11-2
D: -
CDR3: CASQENSNQPQHF
DNA: TGTGCCAGCCAGGAAAATAGCAATCAGCCCCAGCATTTT

size: many
J: TRBJ2-2
V: TRBV18
D: TRBD2
CDR3: CASSRDTGLANTGELFF
DNA: TGTGCCAGCTCACGAGACACGGGACTAGCGAACACCGGGGAGCTGTTTTTT

size: -
J: TRBJ2-7
V: TRBV2
D: -
CDR3: CASSERMGGMVPGEQYF
DNA: TGTGCCAGCAGTGAACGAATGGGCGGGATGGTCCCGGGCGAGCAGTACTTC

size: few
J: TRBJ1-2
V: TRBV11-2
D: TRBD1
CDR3: CASSLDRGYGYTF
DNA: TGTGCCAGCAGCTTGGACAGGGGCTATGGCTACACCTTC

size: once
J: TRBJ2-1
V: TRBV30
D: -
CDR3: CAWRGRTNVGRGEQFF
DNA: TGTGCCTGGAGGGGGCGGACCAACGTGGGTAGGGGTGAGCAGTTCTTC

size: -
J: TRBJ1-5
V: TRBV5-1
D: -
CDR3: CASSPEGRAQPQHF
DNA: TGCGCCAGCAGCCCCGAGGGGAGGGCTCAGCCCCAGCATTTT

size: -
J: TRBJ1-1
V: TRBV30
D: -
CDR3: CAWSPRPGGITEAFF
DNA: TGTGCCTGGAGCCCTCGACCGGGGGGGATCACTGAAGCTTTCTTT

size: -
J: TRBJ1-2
V: TRBV19
D: -
CDR3: CAGSGAGRNGDYRYTF
DNA: TGTGCCGGTTCGGGGGCGGGAAGGAATGGGGACTATCGCTACACCTTC

size: -
J: TRBJ1-1
V: TRBV27
D: -
CDR3: CASRTSSTEAFF
DNA: TGTGCCAGCAGGACTAGTTCCACTGAAGCTTTCTTT

size: -
J: TRBJ1-1
V: TRBV30
D: -
CDR3: CAWGIPGLQFPF
DNA: TGTGCCTGGGGGATTCCGGGTCTCCAATTTCCATTT

size: -
J: TRBJ1-1
V: TRBV5-8
D: TRBD1
CDR3: CASSYGQGAEAFF
DNA: TGTGCCAGCAGCTACGGACAGGGCGCTGAAGCTTTCTTT

size: -
J: TRBJ2-1
V: TRBV7-2
D: -
CDR3: CASSPPIGTAAYNEQFF
DNA: TGTGCCAGCAGCCCCCCGATCGGGACTGCCGCCTACAATGAGCAGTTCTTC

size: -
J: TRBJ1-1
V: TRBV7-8
D: TRBD1
CDR3: CASSLEARGLNTEAFF
DNA: TGTGCCAGCAGCTTAGAGGCGAGGGGGCTGAACACTGAAGCTTTCTTT

size: -
J: TRBJ2-5
V: TRBV7-2
D: -
CDR3: CASSRTGSQETQYF
DNA: TGTGCCAGCAGTCGAACAGGGTCCCAAGAGACCCAGTACTTC

size: -
J: TRBJ2-3
V: TRBV29-1
D: -
CDR3: CSARITDTQYF
DNA: TGCAGCGCCAGGATCACAGATACGCAGTATTTT

size: -
J: TRBJ2-3
V: TRBV5-5
D: -
CDR3: CASSLGPTRVTDTQYF
DNA: TGTGCCAGCAGCTTGGGGCCTACTAGGGTCACAGATACGCAGTATTTT

size: -
J: TRBJ1-4
V: TRBV4-1
D: TRBD1
CDR3: CASSQDQWTGGSEKLFF
DNA: TGCGCCAGCAGCCAAGACCAATGGACAGGGGGCAGTGAAAAACTGTTTTTT

size: -
J: TRBJ2-1
V: TRBV5-1
D: -
CDR3: CASSLGVSSYNEQFF
DNA: TGCGCCAGCAGCTTGGGGGTGAGCTCCTACAATGAGCAGTTCTTC

size: -
J: TRBJ1-6
V: TRBV4-2
D: -
CDR3: CASSHPLSPGGSPLHF
DNA: TGTGCCAGCAGCCACCCTCTATCACCCGGGGGTTCACCCCTCCACTTT

size: -
J: TRBJ1-6
V: TRBV18
D: -
CDR3: CASSPERDSPLHF
DNA: TGTGCCAGCTCACCAGAGAGGGATTCACCCCTCCACTTT

size: once
J: TRBJ1-6
V: TRBV5-4
D: -
CDR3: CASSLFGQYSPLHF
DNA: TGTGCCAGCAGCTTGTTCGGACAGTATTCACCCCTCCACTTT

size: -
J: TRBJ1-1
V: TRBV6-1
D: -
CDR3: CASSELVAGATEAFF
DNA: TGTGCCAGCAGTGAATTAGTGGCAGGGGCCACTGAAGCTTTCTTT

size: -
J: TRBJ2-7
V: TRBV28
D: -
CDR3: CASGPAGGSYEQYF
DNA: TGTGCCAGCGGGCCAGCTGGGGGATCCTACGAGCAGTACTTC

size: -
J: TRBJ1-6
V: TRBV2
D: -
CDR3: CASSERKSPLHF
DNA: TGTGCCAGCAGTGAGCGGAAATCACCCCTCCACTTT

size: -
J: TRBJ2-1
V: TRBV5-1
D: TRBD2
CDR3: CASSWTSGSSYEQFF
DNA: TGCGCCAGCAGTTGGACTAGCGGGAGTAGCTATGAGCAGTTCTTC

size: -
J: TRBJ2-1
V: TRBV6-1
D: -
CDR3: CASSVGRNEQFF
DNA: TGTGCCAGCAGTGTCGGCCGCAATGAGCAGTTCTTC

size: -
J: TRBJ2-5
V: TRBV18
D: TRBD1
CDR3: CASSSYSSGTGAQETQYF
DNA: TGTGCCAGCTCATCTTACTCCTCCGGGACAGGGGCTCAAGAGACCCAGTACTTC

size: -
J: TRBJ2-5
V: TRBV7-9
D: -
CDR3: CASSLRGRGARETQYF
DNA: TGTGCCAGCAGCTTACGGGGACGGGGGGCCAGGGAGACCCAGTACTTC

size: -
J: TRBJ1-1
V: TRBV15
D: -
CDR3: CATSRDAGTEAFF
DNA: TGTGCCACCAGCAGAGACGCAGGGACCGAAGCTTTCTTT

size: -
J: TRBJ1-2
V: TRBV6-5
D: -
CDR3: CASSYSTGGYTF
DNA: TGTGCCAGCAGTTACTCTACTGGAGGCTACACCTTC

size: -
J: TRBJ2-5
V: TRBV6-5
D: -
CDR3: CASSYGTLQETQYF
DNA: TGTGCCAGCAGTTACGGGACACTACAAGAGACCCAGTACTTC

size: -
J: TRBJ1-1
V: TRBV2
D: -
CDR3: CASSDSPYTEAFF
DNA: TGTGCCAGCAGTGACAGCCCATACACTGAAGCTTTCTTT

size: -
J: TRBJ2-5
V: TRBV27
D: -
CDR3: CASSLLPPAYF
DNA: TGTGCCAGCAGTTTACTGCCACCTGCCTACTTC

size: -
J: TRBJ2-3
V: TRBV7-2
D: -
CDR3: CASSTQGHGTDTQYF
DNA: TGTGCCAGCAGCACCCAGGGTCATGGCACAGATACGCAGTATTTT

size: -
J: TRBJ1-2
V: TRBV2
D: -
CDR3: CASRADMVIGVYGYTF
DNA: TGTGCCAGCAGGGCCGACATGGTAATAGGAGTCTATGGCTACACCTTC

size: -
J: TRBJ2-7
V: TRBV7-9
D: TRBD2
CDR3: CASSLFPSGGTEQYF
DNA: TGTGCCAGCAGCTTATTCCCTAGCGGGGGGACCGAGCAGTACTTC

size: -
J: TRBJ1-3
V: TRBV6-5
D: TRBD1
CDR3: CASSRGQGSGNTIYF
DNA: TGTGCCAGCAGCCGTGGACAGGGCTCTGGAAACACCATATATTTT

size: -
J: TRBJ1-3
V: TRBV18
D: -
CDR3: CASSQVGAQSGNTIYF
DNA: TGTGCCAGCTCACAGGTCGGGGCCCAATCTGGAAACACCATATATTTT

size: -
J: TRBJ2-7
V: TRBV7-2
D: -
CDR3: CASSRNSYEQYF
DNA: TGTGCCAGCAGCCGTAACTCCTACGAGCAGTACTTC

size: -
J: TRBJ1-5
V: TRBV6-1
D: -
CDR3: CATRESGYQPQHF
DNA: TGTGCCACCCGAGAATCGGGATATCAGCCCCAGCATTTT

size: -
J: TRBJ2-7
V: TRBV10-3
D: -
CDR3: CAISREGNYEQYF
DNA: TGTGCCATCAGTCGGGAAGGGAACTACGAGCAGTACTTC

size: once
J: TRBJ2-6
V: TRBV30
D: TRBD1
CDR3: CAWAGRGQDRSGANVLTF
DNA: TGTGCCTGGGCGGGCAGGGGGCAGGACCGATCTGGGGCCAACGTCCTGACTTTC

size: -
J: TRBJ1-5
V: TRBV7-2
D: -
CDR3: CASSPQRGQPQHF
DNA: TGTGCCAGCAGCCCCCAACGTGGACAGCCCCAGCATTTT

size: once
J: TRBJ2-3
V: TRBV28
D: TRBD1
CDR3: CASSYGTGGDTDTQYF
DNA: TGTGCCAGCAGTTACGGGACAGGGGGAGACACAGATACGCAGTATTTT

size: -
J: TRBJ2-4
V: TRBV19
D: -
CDR3: CASSILLVYGFQNIQYF
DNA: TGTGCCAGTAGTATTCTTCTCGTTTATGGATTCCAAAACATTCAGTACTTC

size: few
J: TRBJ1-2
V: TRBV29-1
D: -
CDR3: CSVEGGTF
DNA: TGCAGCGTTGAGGGGGGCACCTTC

size: -
J: TRBJ2-1
V: TRBV6-5
D: -
CDR3: CASSTTTAQFF
DNA: TGTGCCAGCAGTACGACTACGGCGCAGTTCTTC

size: once
J: TRBJ1-1
V: TRBV5-1
D: TRBD1
CDR3: CASGLGDSLTLNTEAFF
DNA: TGCGCCAGCGGCCTTGGGGACAGCCTAACCTTGAACACTGAAGCTTTCTTT

size: -
J: TRBJ1-5
V: TRBV7-9
D: -
CDR3: CASSLSGGGNQPQHF
DNA: TGTGCCAGCAGCTTATCGGGGGGTGGCAATCAGCCCCAGCATTTT

size: -
J: TRBJ2-2
V: TRBV10-1
D: -
CDR3: CASSDPKQGSTGELFF
DNA: TGCGCCAGCAGTGACCCGAAACAGGGCTCGACCGGGGAGCTGTTTTTT

size: -
J: TRBJ1-6
V: TRBV18
D: -
CDR3: CASSPQRRTEGTNSPLHF
DNA: TGTGCCAGCTCACCACAAAGGCGGACAGAGGGAACTAATTCACCCCTCCACTTT

size: once
J: TRBJ1-3
V: TRBV6-5
D: TRBD1
CDR3: CASSYSGTGGWDTIYF
DNA: TGTGCCAGCAGTTACTCCGGGACAGGGGGCTGGGACACCATATATTTT

size: -
J: TRBJ2-5
V: TRBV6-1
D: -
CDR3: CASIAGTASGSQYF
DNA: TGTGCCAGCATAGCCGGGACTGCATCTGGGTCCCAGTACTTC

size: -
J: TRBJ1-1
V: TRBV11-2
D: -
CDR3: CASDGVNTEAFF
DNA: TGTGCCAGCGACGGGGTGAACACTGAAGCTTTCTTT

size: -
J: TRBJ2-7
V: TRBV10-3
D: TRBD1
CDR3: CAISDRQGAEYEQYF
DNA: TGTGCCATCAGTGACCGACAGGGGGCCGAGTACGAGCAGTACTTC

size: -
J: TRBJ1-4
V: TRBV7-9
D: -
CDR3: CASSLVGDLYRDKFF
DNA: TGTGCCAGCAGCTTAGTGGGGGACTTGTACCGGGACAAGTTTTTT

size: once
J: TRBJ2-3
V: TRBV10-3
D: -
CDR3: CAISESDRSGTDTQYF
DNA: TGTGCCATCAGTGAGTCCGACCGCTCCGGCACAGATACGCAGTATTTT

size: -
J: TRBJ2-3
V: TRBV28
D: TRBD1
CDR3: CASSANRGRTDTQYF
DNA: TGTGCCAGCAGTGCAAACAGGGGTCGCACAGATACGCAGTATTTT

size: -
J: TRBJ1-2
V: TRBV28
D: TRBD1
CDR3: CASSVGQSYGYTF
DNA: TGTGCCAGCAGTGTGGGACAGTCCTATGGCTACACCTTC

size: -
J: TRBJ2-2
V: TRBV2
D: TRBD2
CDR3: CAIPREGRDTGELFF
DNA: TGTGCCATTCCGAGGGAGGGGAGGGACACCGGGGAGCTGTTTTTT